The 22 T cell receptor beta chains listed next were all sequenced from one sample in a study of cytomegalovirus exposure and HLA in healthy donors. This PCR relied on a set of 60 Vbeta primers and 13 Jbeta primers. The protocol was immunoSEQ multiplex PCR, while the TCRdb copy is restricted to in-frame clones and leaves out a portion. This table holds 150,000 to 200,000 clones. The sample was PBMCs. Receptors were obtained from a man aged 30 to 39 in good health and CMV-seronegative.

This rearrangement joins TRBV4-3 to TRBJ2-7, with unresolved D. V was cut by 3 bases and J by 0 bases, with 12 bases left in between. This CDR3 is 15 amino acids long. Per the germline V gene, CDR1 is LGHNA and CDR2 is YSLEER. CDR3 protein: CASSQLAQHSYEQYF. The CDR3 nucleotides are TGCGCCAGCAGCCAGCTCGCACAGCACTCCTACGAGCAGTACTTC.

The rearrangement uses TRBV20-1 and TRBJ2-4, with TRBD2 as a possible D gene (6 bases). This CDR3 is 11 amino acids long. Trimming shortened V by 6 bases and J by 8 bases, and 11 bases separated the two germline ends. Germline V gives CDR1 DFQATT, CDR2 SNEGSKA (reference sequence). The CDR3 is CSAPWEDIQYF. The CDR3 DNA sequence: TGCAGTGCCCCTTGGGAGGACATTCAGTACTTC.

The V gene is TRBV9, the J gene TRBJ2-1, with 13 bases identical to TRBD2. Germline V gene data show CDR1 as SGDLS and CDR2 as YYNGEE. CDR3 length: 17 amino acids. V lost 4 bases and J lost 5; bases outside the gene matches: 9. The CDR3 DNA follows: TGTGCCAGCAGCCTGGGACTAGCGGGAATTTCCAACAATGAGCAGTTCTTC. Translating gives CASSLGLAGISNNEQFF.

This chain links TRBV9 with TRBJ1-1, with TRBD1 identical over 12 bases. The germline gives CDR1 SGDLS, CDR2 YYNGEE. The CDR3 contains 15 residues. V shed 4 bases and J 5 bases; nucleotides not matched to a gene: 6. The CDR3 region has the DNA TGTGCCAGCAGCCCCTGGGACAGGGGGCAGACTGAAGCTTTCTTT. Its translation is CASSPWDRGQTEAFF.

The rearrangement uses TRBV28 and TRBJ2-7, with D possibly matching TRBD1 (6 bases). Germline V gene lookup returns CDR1 MDHEN and CDR2 SYDVKM. This CDR3 is 16 amino acids long. Trimming took 2 bases from V and 0 from J, leaving 14 bases between them. The CDR3 nucleotides are TGTGCCAGCAGTTTACCCCCACAGGGTAGCTCCTACGAGCAGTACTTC. As protein: CASSLPPQGSSYEQYF.

The chain carries TRBV5-5 and TRBJ2-5; TRBD2 aligns across 7 bases. Per germline, CDR1 SGHKS and CDR2 YYEKEE (reference sequence). Losses at the gene ends were 0 bases for V and 4 bases for J; bases not matched to a gene: 12. This CDR3 comprises 17 residues. This chain's CDR3 is CASSLAILAGVGETQYF. CDR3 DNA: TGTGCCAGCAGCTTGGCCATCTTGGCGGGAGTTGGAGAGACCCAGTACTTC.

This rearrangement joins TRBV27 to TRBJ1-5, with 9 bases fitting TRBD1. Looked up from germline, CDR1 is MNHEY and CDR2 is SMNVEV (reference sequence). This CDR3 has 14 amino acids. V dropped 6 bases and J dropped 7; count of bases not matched to a gene: 7. CDR3: CASSRFGTGQPQHF. The CDR3 nucleotides are TGTGCCAGCAGCAGGTTCGGGACAGGGCAGCCCCAGCATTTT.

The chain joins TRBV7-2 to TRBJ1-2; 7 positions match TRBD1. The CDR3 runs to 16 residues. Germline trimming cut 1 base from V and 1 base from J; bases unmatched to any gene: 6. The germline V gene has CDR1 SGHTA and CDR2 FQGNSA. The CDR3 DNA sequence: TGTGCCAGCAGCTTAGGGGCCCAGGGGGTTAACTATGGCTACACCTTC. This codes for CASSLGAQGVNYGYTF.

The chain has TRBV11-2 and TRBJ2-5, with a possible D match to TRBD2 (5 bases). The V gene lost 5 bases and the J gene lost 4 bases, with 14 bases spanning the gap. This CDR3 is 14 amino acids long. Per the germline V gene, CDR1 is SGHAT and CDR2 is FQNNGV. CDR3 protein: CASSPERHGETQYF. The CDR3, as DNA: TGTGCCAGCAGCCCAGAGCGGCACGGAGAGACCCAGTACTTC.

V is TRBV5-1 and J is TRBJ1-1; TRBD1 matches at 7 bases. The CDR3 has 19 amino acids. Germline values: CDR1 SGHRS, CDR2 YFSETQ. The V and J ends lost 2 bases and 0 bases, in that order; junction bases with no gene match: 16. The CDR3 DNA follows: TGCGCCAGCAGCTTACCAAACAATACCGGGACAGCAGTGAACACTGAAGCTTTCTTT. Protein product: CASSLPNNTGTAVNTEAFF.

The chain is built from TRBV19 and TRBJ1-1; 9 positions agree with TRBD1. Germline CDR1 LNHDA, CDR2 SQIVND (reference sequence). J was trimmed by 7 bases and V by 6 bases; bases with no gene match: 9. This CDR3 spans 14 amino acids. This chain's CDR3 is CASSPRRQGGEAFF. The CDR3, as DNA: TGTGCCAGTAGCCCCCGGAGACAGGGGGGTGAAGCTTTCTTT. Based on the CDR3 plus reference TRBV19 and TRBJ1-1, the full variable domain is DGGITQSPKYLFRKEGQNVTLSCEQNLNHDAMYWYRQDPGQGLRLIYYSQIVNDFQKGDIAEGYSVSREKKESFPLTVTSAQKNPTAFYLCASSPRRQGGEAFFGQGTRLTVV.

This rearrangement joins TRBV27 to TRBJ2-1; a possible D gene is TRBD2 (5 bases). With 1 base removed from V and 0 bases from J, the gap between germline ends came to 10 bases. The CDR3 totals 16 residues. Germline assignment: CDR1 MNHEY and CDR2 SMNVEV (reference sequence). The chain's CDR3 is CASSLFVGSSYNEQFF. The CDR3 bases are TGTGCCAGCAGTTTATTCGTGGGGAGCTCCTACAATGAGCAGTTCTTC.

The rearrangement links TRBV7-8 to TRBJ2-5; D is possibly TRBD2 (5 bases). Trimming took 4 bases from V and 3 from J, leaving 9 bases between them. This CDR3 contains 13 residues. Germline CDR1 and CDR2: SGHVS and FQNEAQ. In nucleotides, the CDR3 is TGTGCCAGCAGCTCAACCGGGGAAGAGACCCAGTACTTC. This gives the protein CASSSTGEETQYF.

The rearrangement uses TRBV5-1 and TRBJ2-1, with TRBD1 matching over 11 bases. The CDR3 runs to 18 residues. V was clipped by 0 bases and J by 2 bases; unmatched bases: 7. The V gene's germline CDR1 is SGHRS and CDR2 YFSETQ. The CDR3 loop is CASSLVGQGVRPYNEQFF. CDR3 DNA sequence: TGCGCCAGCAGCTTGGTGGGACAGGGGGTGAGGCCCTACAATGAGCAGTTCTTC. Full variable domain (remainder filled in from reference TRBV5-1 and TRBJ2-1): KAGVTQTPRYLIKTRGQQVTLSCSPISGHRSVSWYQQTPGQGLQFLFEYFSETQRNKGNFPGRFSGRQFSNSRSEMNVSTLELGDSALYLCASSLVGQGVRPYNEQFFGPGTRLTVL.

The chain joins TRBV25-1 to TRBJ1-1; D is perhaps TRBD1 (5 bases). Germline CDR1 is MGHDK and CDR2 is SYGVNS. V dropped 5 bases and J dropped 0 bases, with 16 bases sitting between them. The CDR3 contains 16 residues. CDR3 residues: CASSRQGGVLNTEAFF. The CDR3 region has the DNA TGTGCCAGCAGTCGGCAGGGAGGAGTATTGAACACTGAAGCTTTCTTT.

The chain employs TRBV5-5 and TRBJ2-1, with TRBD1 matching over 9 bases. There are 20 residues in the CDR3. The V gene end was trimmed by 3 bases and the J gene end by 3 bases; junction bases not matched to a gene: 19. CDR1 and CDR2 (germline): SGHKS, YYEKEE (reference sequence). For the CDR3, the DNA is TGTGCCAGCAGCTCCGTCACCGGGACAGGGATTACGGGGAGCTACAATGAGCAGTTCTTC. Amino acids: CASSSVTGTGITGSYNEQFF.

The chain couples TRBV5-4 to TRBJ2-3, with TRBD2 matching over 9 bases. This CDR3 is built from 14 residues. Germline loops: CDR1 SGHNT, CDR2 YYREEE (reference sequence). V lost 3 bases, J lost 5 bases, and 4 bases stayed unmatched. This CDR3 is CASSSTTSGDTQYF. In DNA, the CDR3 is TGTGCCAGCAGCTCGACGACTAGCGGAGATACGCAGTATTTT. Full variable domain (rest looked up from reference TRBV5-4 and TRBJ2-3): ETGVTQSPTHLIKTRGQQVTLRCSSQSGHNTVSWYQQALGQGPQFIFQYYREEENGRGNFPPRFSGLQFPNYSSELNVNALELDDSALYLCASSSTTSGDTQYFGPGTRLTVL.

This chain connects TRBV18 to TRBJ1-1, with D perhaps matching TRBD1 (5 bases). This CDR3 region has 15 residues. Trimming stripped 5 bases from V and 3 bases from J, with 16 bases between. CDR1 and CDR2 (germline): KGHSH, LQKENI. The CDR3 DNA is TGTGCCAGCTCAATCGGGGCGTCGGGGGACACTGAAGCTTTCTTT. Amino acids: CASSIGASGDTEAFF. Using reference TRBV18 and TRBJ1-1 for the parts outside the CDR3, the full variable domain is NAGVMQNPRHLVRRRGQEARLRCSPMKGHSHVYWYRQLPEEGLKFMVYLQKENIIDESGMPKERFSAEFPKEGPSILRIQQVVRGDSAAYFCASSIGASGDTEAFFGQGTRLTVV.

The chain joins TRBV2 to TRBJ2-1, with D perhaps matching TRBD2 (5 bases). Germline CDR1 reads SNHLY; CDR2 reads FYNNEI. CDR3 length equals 13 residues. The V end lost 2 bases, the J end lost 8 bases, and 10 bases lay between the germline ends. The CDR3 is CASSEQRGYEQFF. CDR3 nucleotides: TGTGCCAGCAGTGAACAAAGAGGGTATGAGCAGTTCTTC.

The chain links TRBV11-3 to TRBJ2-5; 10 bases map to TRBD2. J was trimmed by 3 bases and V by 5 bases; bases with no gene match: 15. The germline V gene has CDR1 SGHNT and CDR2 YENEEA. This CDR3 is built from 18 residues. As DNA, the CDR3 is TGTGCCAGCAGCCCCCCGGGAAGGTCTAGCGGGGGAGAAGAGACCCAGTACTTC. Amino acid sequence: CASSPPGRSSGGEETQYF.

This chain uses TRBV10-3 with TRBJ2-5, with 7 positions matching TRBD1. The DNA end favors TRBJ2-7, so the J call may be wrong. The germline V gene has CDR1 ENHRY and CDR2 SYGVKD. This CDR3 is built from 13 residues. The CDR3 DNA is TGTGCCATCAGCCCGGGACAGCCCTACGAGCAGTACTTC. It specifies CAISPGQPYEQYF.

The V and J genes are TRBV19 and TRBJ1-2, with 8 bases matching TRBD1. V lost 3 bases to trimming and J lost 8 bases; unmatched junction nucleotides: 8. CDR1 and CDR2 (germline): LNHDA, SQIVND (reference sequence). This CDR3 region has 14 residues. The CDR3 sequence is CASSIDRGSGGYTF. The CDR3 DNA follows: TGTGCCAGTAGTATCGACAGGGGTTCTGGGGGCTACACCTTC.